These 30 T cell receptor beta chains were sequenced from one sample in a study of blood T cell repertoires in COVID-19. The assay was immunoSEQ multiplex PCR, and TCRdb's table has in-frame clones only and misses some. The data contain approximately 100,000 clones, 85% of them seen just once; the ten biggest clones take up around 1.9%. Sequencing was performed on peripheral blood. These receptor sequences come from a woman aged 70-85 years with active or convalescent COVID-19.

The J gene is TRBJ2-7, the V gene TRBV18; 10 nucleotides line up with TRBD1. The CDR3 is 16 amino acids. Per the germline V gene, CDR1 is KGHSH and CDR2 is LQKENI. V shed 2 bases and J 4 bases; nucleotides not matched to a gene: 8. The CDR3 reads CASSPYPGTGVYEQYF. CDR3 coding DNA: TGTGCCAGCTCACCATACCCTGGGACAGGGGTTTACGAGCAGTACTTC.

The chain couples TRBV5-1 to TRBJ1-1; a weak D match, TRBD1 (5 bases). The CDR3 contains 16 residues. Germline lookup yields CDR1 SGHRS and CDR2 YFSETQ. Trimming cost V 0 bases and J 1 base, with 13 bases left between them. The CDR3: CASSLGQGGKNTEAFF. CDR3 DNA: TGCGCCAGCAGCTTGGGCCAGGGCGGGAAGAACACTGAAGCTTTCTTT.

This clone was recorded a few times. This chain connects TRBV15 to TRBJ2-3; D remains ambiguous. V gave up 0 bases and J gave up 2 bases, with 6 bases separating them. CDR1 and CDR2 from the germline V gene are LNHNV and YYDKDF (reference sequence). This CDR3 comprises 14 residues. The CDR3 spells CATSREKPTDTQYF. The CDR3 coding sequence is TGTGCCACCAGCAGAGAAAAGCCCACAGATACGCAGTATTTT.

J is TRBJ1-5 and V is TRBV6-2 or TRBV6-3; 9 bases are shared with TRBD1. Unmatched junction bases numbered 3, after V lost 4 bases and J lost 5 bases. CDR3 size: 14 residues. Germline V CDR1 and CDR2: MNHEY, SVGEGT. CDR3 sequence (DNA): TGTGCCAGCAGTTCCGGGACAGGGTATCAGCCCCAGCATTTT. Translation: CASSSGTGYQPQHF.

V and J are TRBV4-2 and TRBJ2-2; the D is unclear. V was pared by 0 bases and J by 3 bases, with 5 bases between. This CDR3 spans 14 amino acids. Germline assignment: CDR1 LGHNA and CDR2 YNFKEQ. The CDR3 region is CASSQDSYTGELFF. The DNA of the CDR3 is TGTGCCAGCAGCCAAGATTCCTACACCGGGGAGCTGTTTTTT.

The chain employs TRBV5-1 and TRBJ1-2; 12 bases fit TRBD1. The CDR3 is 14 amino acids. Germline V gene sequence: CDR1 SGHRS, CDR2 YFSETQ. The V and J ends lost 4 bases and 7 bases, in that order; junction bases with no gene match: 5. The CDR3 reads CASSAGTGGFGYTF. CDR3 bases: TGCGCCAGCAGCGCGGGGACAGGGGGCTTTGGCTACACCTTC. The full variable domain, rest sourced from reference TRBV5-1 and TRBJ1-2, is KAGVTQTPRYLIKTRGQQVTLSCSPISGHRSVSWYQQTPGQGLQFLFEYFSETQRNKGNFPGRFSGRQFSNSRSEMNVSTLELGDSALYLCASSAGTGGFGYTFGSGTRLTVV.

CDR3 in DNA: TGTGCCATCAGTCCAGGGGGCCCTGGAGAGGAGCTGTTTTTT. This sequence encodes CAISPGGPGEELFF. V usage is TRBV10-3 and J usage is TRBJ2-2, with 8 nucleotides matching TRBD1. The CDR3 is 14 amino acids. Germline V CDR1 and CDR2: ENHRY, SYGVKD. J gave up 10 bases and V 5 bases, and 9 bases lay outside the gene matches.

V is TRBV5-1 and J is TRBJ2-5; 8 nucleotides line up with TRBD1. The CDR3 has 14 residues. The trim removed 3 bases at V and 3 bases at J, leaving 4 bases unmatched. Germline assignment: CDR1 SGHRS and CDR2 YFSETQ. The CDR3 is CASSSQGGKETQYF. CDR3 DNA sequence: TGCGCCAGCAGCTCACAGGGGGGAAAAGAGACCCAGTACTTC.

The chain links TRBV6-5 to TRBJ1-1, with 9 bases that match TRBD1. The CDR3 is 13 residues long. V lost 8 bases to trimming and J lost 0 bases; unmatched junction nucleotides: 1. The germline V gene encodes CDR1 MNHEY and CDR2 SVGAGI. CDR3 in amino acids: CASRQGVNTEAFF. The CDR3 coding sequence is TGTGCCAGCCGACAGGGGGTGAACACTGAAGCTTTCTTT.

The gene calls are TRBV27 and TRBJ1-4; a possible D gene is TRBD1 (5 bases). With 5 bases removed from V and 2 bases from J, the gap between germline ends came to 15 bases. The CDR3 covers 16 residues. From germline, CDR1 is MNHEY and CDR2 SMNVEV (reference sequence). CDR3 in amino acids: CASSPRGGTTNEKLFF. The CDR3 bases are TGTGCCAGCAGTCCCCGGGGGGGAACCACTAATGAAAAACTGTTTTTT.

This sequence joins TRBV4-3 and TRBJ2-5; 7 bases are a match to TRBD2. From germline, CDR1 is LGHNA and CDR2 YSLEER. V was clipped by 2 bases and J by 3 bases; unmatched bases: 3. This CDR3 is 14 amino acids long. CDR3: CASSQNLAEETQYF. CDR3 nucleotide sequence: TGCGCCAGCAGCCAAAATCTAGCGGAAGAGACCCAGTACTTC.

Turning to this clone: Germline and junction disagree at one end, which may indicate a read error. J is TRBJ1-5 and V is TRBV30, with a tentative D call TRBD1 (5 bases). Germline assignment: CDR1 GTSNPN and CDR2 SVGIG (reference sequence). This CDR3 is built from 14 residues. The chain's CDR3 is CAWSTGDSNQHQHF. In DNA, the CDR3 is TGTGCCTGGAGTACAGGAGATAGCAATCAGCACCAGCATTTT.

For this clone: At one boundary the junction diverges from the germline segment, which might be a read error. CDR3 in amino acids: CASSDSYPLAQETQYF. CDR3 in DNA: TGTGCCAGCAGTGACTCCTACCCGTTAGCCCAAGAGACCCAGTACTTC. The genes are TRBV6-7 and TRBJ2-5; D gene ambiguous. TRBV6-7 qualifies as an ORF whose function is uncertain. The length of the CDR3 is 16 residues.

The V call is TRBV28, the J call TRBJ2-3; D not resolved. Germline-derived CDR1 and CDR2 are MDHEN and SYDVKM. The CDR3 consists of 14 residues. The V end was cut by 2 bases, the J end by 5 bases, with 11 bases between. DNA for the CDR3: TGTGCCAGCAGTTTACGGCGGAAACAAGATACGCAGTATTTT. It is translated as CASSLRRKQDTQYF.

The chain is built from TRBV5-4 and TRBJ1-4; D is uncertain. Germline V gene data show CDR1 as SGHNT and CDR2 as YYREEE (reference sequence). The CDR3 covers 13 residues. The V and J ends lost 4 bases and 11 bases respectively, with 15 bases between them. CDR3 sequence (DNA): TGTGCCAGCAGCCGCCCCGAAGCGATGAAACTGTTTTTT. Its protein product is CASSRPEAMKLFF. The full variable domain, completed using reference TRBV5-4 and TRBJ1-4, is ETGVTQSPTHLIKTRGQQVTLRCSSQSGHNTVSWYQQALGQGPQFIFQYYREEENGRGNFPPRFSGLQFPNYSSELNVNALELDDSALYLCASSRPEAMKLFFGSGTQLSVL.

This CDR3 is CAGGGHGELFF. In DNA, the CDR3 is TGTGCCGGAGGGGGCCACGGGGAGCTGTTTTTT. The chain has TRBV30 and TRBJ2-2; D is possibly TRBD1 (7 bases). CDR1 is GTSNPN, CDR2 SVGIG, per germline (reference sequence). Trimming shortened V by 8 bases and J by 7 bases, and 11 bases separated the two germline ends. The CDR3 is 11 amino acids.

This rearrangement joins TRBV4-3 to TRBJ2-1, with 9 bases that match TRBD1. Germline CDR1 is LGHNA and CDR2 is YSLEER. The CDR3 length is 18 residues. V was pared by 5 bases and J by 8 bases, with 19 bases of the junction left unmatched. CDR3 in DNA: TGCGCCAGCAGCGTCCTCTCGCATACAGGGGGCAATTTCTATGAGCAGTTCTTC. Translated, it gives CASSVLSHTGGNFYEQFF.

The chain recombines TRBV28 with TRBJ1-5; 7 bases line up with TRBD1. V trimming: 6 bases; J trimming: 6 bases; junction bases outside the gene matches: 5. This CDR3 spans 13 amino acids. Germline-derived CDR1 and CDR2 are MDHEN and SYDVKM. CDR3 DNA sequence: TGTGCCAGCAGAGAGGGGGCCGGTCAGCCCCAGCATTTT. Translating gives CASREGAGQPQHF.

For the CDR3, the DNA is TGTGCCAGTAGCAGCGGGAGGGAAAATGAGCAGTTCTTC. Amino acid sequence: CASSSGRENEQFF. This sequence joins TRBV19 and TRBJ2-1, with TRBD2 matching over 10 bases. Germline V gene lookup returns CDR1 LNHDA and CDR2 SQIVND (reference sequence). V trimming: 6 bases; J trimming: 7 bases; junction bases outside the gene matches: 3. The CDR3 length is 13 residues. The whole variable domain, remainder taken from reference TRBV19 and TRBJ2-1, is DGGITQSPKYLFRKEGQNVTLSCEQNLNHDAMYWYRQDPGQGLRLIYYSQIVNDFQKGDIAEGYSVSREKKESFPLTVTSAQKNPTAFYLCASSSGRENEQFFGPGTRLTVL.

The chain uses TRBV28 and TRBJ2-5; 10 nucleotides match TRBD2. Germline CDR1 MDHEN, CDR2 SYDVKM. Germline trimming cut 1 base from V and 5 bases from J; bases unmatched to any gene: 7. CDR3 length: 16 residues. DNA for the CDR3: TGTGCCAGCAGTTTATTGAGCGGGAGGGTAAGGGAGACCCAGTACTTC. Its protein product is CASSLLSGRVRETQYF.

This chain uses TRBV19 with TRBJ1-2; maybe TRBD1 (5 bases). Germline CDR1 and CDR2: LNHDA and SQIVND (reference sequence). Trimming left V 5 bases short and J 4 bases short, with 23 bases between. The CDR3 extends over 17 amino acids. The CDR3 coding sequence is TGTGCCAGTAGTTCCGGACGGGGGGAGGCATGGGTCTATGGCTACACCTTC. This sequence encodes CASSSGRGEAWVYGYTF.

The genes are TRBV11-2 and TRBJ2-3, with D possibly TRBD1 on 5 matching bases. CDR3 length equals 13 residues. V was cut by 3 bases and J by 3 bases, with 7 bases left in between. Germline CDR1 and CDR2: SGHAT and FQNNGV. The chain's CDR3 is CASSFQGTDTQYF. The CDR3 DNA reads as TGTGCCAGCAGCTTCCAGGGAACAGATACGCAGTATTTT.

V usage is TRBV19 and J usage is TRBJ2-7; weak D call: TRBD2 (6 bases). This CDR3 is built from 13 residues. The V end lost 3 bases, the J end lost 4 bases, and 10 bases lay between the germline ends. Germline V gene sequence: CDR1 LNHDA, CDR2 SQIVND (reference sequence). CDR3 coding DNA: TGTGCCAGTAGTATCGGGACTGAGTACGAGCAGTACTTC. It translates to CASSIGTEYEQYF.

The V call is TRBV11-2, the J call TRBJ2-1; 12 positions agree with TRBD2. CDR1 is SGHAT and CDR2 is FQNNGV in the germline V gene. The CDR3 length is 14 residues. The junction had 9 bases not matched to a gene; V was cut back by 5 bases and J by 13 bases. DNA of the CDR3: TGTGCCAGCAGCACAGAGGGACTAGCGGGCCCCCAGTTCTTC. Translating gives CASSTEGLAGPQFF.

The chain has TRBV24-1 and TRBJ2-7; TRBD2 aligns across 10 bases. J was trimmed by 7 bases and V by 5 bases; bases with no gene match: 4. This CDR3 is 13 amino acids long. Germline loops: CDR1 KGHDR, CDR2 SFDVKD. The DNA for the CDR3 is TGTGCCACCAGTGGGGCTAGCGGGAGTGAGCAGTACTTC. This codes for CATSGASGSEQYF.

The chain carries TRBV20-1 and TRBJ1-2; D is undetermined. Germline CDR1 and CDR2: DFQATT and SNEGSKA (reference sequence). CDR3 size: 11 residues. V was clipped by 5 bases and J by 0 bases, with 4 bases between them. The CDR3 nucleotides read TGCAGTGCTGTTACTAACTATGGCTACACCTTC. It specifies CSAVTNYGYTF.

The genes are TRBV2 and TRBJ1-3, with D unresolved. This CDR3 contains 18 residues. Germline V gene lookup returns CDR1 SNHLY and CDR2 FYNNEI. With 3 bases removed from V and 0 bases from J, the gap between germline ends came to 18 bases. As DNA, the CDR3 is TGTGCCAGCAGTGATTTGAATGAGAGGCCGAGCTCTGGAAACACCATATATTTT. Translated, it gives CASSDLNERPSSGNTIYF.

The chain joins TRBV3-1 (or the pseudogene TRBV3-2) to TRBJ1-5; TRBD1 matches at 7 bases. Per germline, CDR1 LGHDT and CDR2 YNNKEL (reference sequence). There are 14 residues in the CDR3. With V trimmed by 0 bases and J by 9 bases, 5 bases remained unmatched. CDR3 residues: CASSQDETGRPQHF. The CDR3, as DNA: TGTGCCAGCAGCCAAGATGAGACAGGGAGGCCCCAGCATTTT.

The V and J genes are TRBV5-4 and TRBJ2-5, with 12 bases fitting TRBD2. The ends lost 0 bases at V and 4 bases at J; junction bases unmatched: 7. The CDR3 runs 17 residues. The V gene's germline CDR1 is SGHNT and CDR2 YYREEE (reference sequence). The CDR3 loop is CASSLGPSGGASETQYF. CDR3 sequence (DNA): TGTGCCAGCAGCTTGGGTCCTAGCGGGGGGGCGTCAGAGACCCAGTACTTC.

This clone was counted only a few times. The rearrangement uses TRBV7-8 and TRBJ1-1, with D possibly matching TRBD1 (6 bases). V was clipped by 5 bases and J by 10 bases, with 20 bases between them. Germline CDR1 reads SGHVS; CDR2 reads FQNEAQ. The CDR3 is 14 amino acids. Here the CDR3 reads CASSQRPGGLRAFF. CDR3 DNA: TGTGCCAGCAGCCAGCGACCGGGGGGGCTTAGAGCTTTCTTT.